Listed here is a single T cell receptor (beta chain). The protocol was immunoSEQ multiplex PCR, while the TCRdb copy is restricted to in-frame clones and leaves out a portion. This sample yields around 40,000 clones, of which approximately 84% are seen a single time; under 0.5% belongs to the top ten. The sample comes from a study of OX40 agonist ivuxolimab in advanced cancers. The V segment lost 8 bases and the J segment 5 bases; nucleotides outside the gene matches: 4. Germline-derived CDR1 and CDR2 are MNHNY and SVGAGI (reference sequence). The CDR3 totals 13 residues. This sample comprised CD4+ or CD8+ T cells sorted from blood, obtained in a trial of the OX40 agonist ivuxolimab. The V call is TRBV6-6, the J call TRBJ2-2, with 8 positions matching TRBD2. This sequence originates from an adult with an advanced solid tumor such as melanoma, head and neck, liver or kidney cancer. The CDR3 coding sequence is TGTGCCAGCCGACGGGGGGGAACCGGGGAGCTGTTTTTT. Its protein product is CASRRGGTGELFF.